This paragraph covers one T cell receptor beta chain sequence. The data were obtained in a study of shared T cell receptors in the human thymus. The table came from immunoSEQ multiplex PCR; TCRdb's copy has only in-frame clones and leaves some out. The table lists some 720,000 clones, approximately 90% of them singletons. This CDR3 region has 16 residues. Looked up from germline, CDR1 is SGHKS and CDR2 is YYEKEE (reference sequence). Deletions cut 1 base from V and 4 bases from J, with 17 bases between. The same specimen was also included in a second study, on human thymus T cells. That source reports: Resections from corrective heart surgery provided thymus tissue. Use of V and J genes seemed skewed within the thymic and blood repertoires. Related research reported highly overlapping thymic repertoires among unrelated individuals.

V and J are TRBV5-5 and TRBJ1-2; D not certain. This receptor was identified in a boy under three years old with a congenital heart defect. The sequencing sample was made of thymocytes. CDR3 bases: TGTGCCAGCAGCTTGCCGCCAGGCGACATAGGCTATGGCTACACCTTC. Its protein is CASSLPPGDIGYGYTF. The whole variable domain, remainder taken from reference TRBV5-5 and TRBJ1-2, is DAGVTQSPTHLIKTRGQQVTLRCSPISGHKSVSWYQQVLGQGPQFIFQYYEKEERGRGNFPDRFSARQFPNYSSELNVNALLLGDSALYLCASSLPPGDIGYGYTFGSGTRLTVV.